These T cell receptor beta chains were read from a single sample in a study of shared clonotypes between healthy human individuals. Measured with immunoSEQ multiplex PCR; TCRdb has only the in-frame clones, and not every one. The sample contains roughly 2,000,000 clones, 93% of which appear only once. The sequenced material came from naive CD8+ T cells from PBMCs. The receptors originated from a man between 18 and 35 years old in good health. Some clones in this sample may be carry-over from other donors' samples. Both conserved end residues are part of each CDR3. Each record gives: clone size, J gene, V gene, CDR3 protein. Not every row has a clone size; where given, it reads once, few, many or a size class.

clone size: .; J gene: TRBJ2-3; V gene: TRBV5-1; CDR3 protein: CASSFGGGGVIDTQYF
clone size: few; J gene: TRBJ2-3; V gene: TRBV29-1; CDR3 protein: CSVEDVTDTQYF
clone size: .; J gene: TRBJ2-7; V gene: TRBV5-4; CDR3 protein: CASSWGVAVSYEQYF
clone size: once; J gene: TRBJ2-1; V gene: TRBV6-5; CDR3 protein: CASKVGSNYNEQFF
clone size: .; J gene: TRBJ2-3; V gene: TRBV27; CDR3 protein: CASSYTSGSPTDTQYF
clone size: once; J gene: TRBJ1-1; V gene: TRBV19; CDR3 protein: CASTPWDISMNTEAFF
clone size: .; J gene: TRBJ2-1; V gene: TRBV2; CDR3 protein: CASSEFWTTGYNEQFF
clone size: once; J gene: TRBJ2-5; V gene: TRBV9; CDR3 protein: CASSPEASGSETQYF
clone size: .; J gene: TRBJ2-7; V gene: TRBV6-6; CDR3 protein: CASSVVAGYEQYF
clone size: .; J gene: TRBJ1-4; V gene: TRBV14; CDR3 protein: CASSPPFLPGLNEKLFF
clone size: .; J gene: TRBJ2-1; V gene: TRBV7-8; CDR3 protein: CASSEGGSYNEQFF
clone size: once; J gene: TRBJ2-7; V gene: TRBV7-8; CDR3 protein: CASSLGAGLYEQYF
clone size: .; J gene: TRBJ2-1; V gene: TRBV7-9; CDR3 protein: CASSLGTTSGKSYNEQFF
clone size: .; J gene: TRBJ2-3; V gene: TRBV25-1; CDR3 protein: CASSGLALITDTQYF
clone size: .; J gene: TRBJ2-1; V gene: TRBV27; CDR3 protein: CASSLSVGAWDNEQFF
clone size: .; J gene: TRBJ2-3; V gene: TRBV6-5; CDR3 protein: CASSKLAGTDTQYF
clone size: once; J gene: TRBJ1-1; V gene: TRBV10-2; CDR3 protein: CASSDGETLMNTEAFF
clone size: .; J gene: TRBJ2-7; V gene: TRBV27; CDR3 protein: CASSLVPGWAYEQYF
clone size: .; J gene: TRBJ2-1; V gene: TRBV7-8; CDR3 protein: CASSSTSDNEQFF
clone size: .; J gene: TRBJ1-1; V gene: TRBV28; CDR3 protein: CASSFLIVNTEAFF
clone size: .; J gene: TRBJ2-7; V gene: TRBV10-1; CDR3 protein: CASSESRLANEQYF
clone size: .; J gene: TRBJ2-1; V gene: TRBV28; CDR3 protein: CASSFSGDEQFF
clone size: .; J gene: TRBJ2-5; V gene: TRBV7-7; CDR3 protein: CASSLVGTGQTQYF
clone size: once; J gene: TRBJ2-1; V gene: TRBV6-5; CDR3 protein: CASSYVAGVDEQFF
clone size: .; J gene: TRBJ2-7; V gene: TRBV19; CDR3 protein: CASSIDAGSRDEQYF
clone size: .; J gene: TRBJ1-2; V gene: TRBV5-5; CDR3 protein: CASSLAPGGGYGYTF
clone size: .; J gene: TRBJ2-1; V gene: TRBV29-1; CDR3 protein: CSVEEGTSGMSEQFF
clone size: .; J gene: TRBJ2-5; V gene: TRBV7-8; CDR3 protein: CASSSSGRWETQYF
clone size: .; J gene: TRBJ1-5; V gene: TRBV28; CDR3 protein: CASRRQVSNQPQHF
clone size: .; J gene: TRBJ1-5; V gene: TRBV9; CDR3 protein: CASSLGQGNQPQHF
clone size: .; J gene: TRBJ1-3; V gene: TRBV28; CDR3 protein: CASSLSGNTIYF
clone size: .; J gene: TRBJ2-1; V gene: TRBV7-8; CDR3 protein: CASSRGLAGGWNEQFF
clone size: .; J gene: TRBJ2-7; V gene: TRBV28; CDR3 protein: CASRGVTYEQYF
clone size: .; J gene: TRBJ2-7; V gene: TRBV9; CDR3 protein: CASSVGGSGRSHEQYF
clone size: .; J gene: TRBJ2-2; V gene: TRBV7-9; CDR3 protein: CASSFGPSGRAGSGELFF
clone size: few; J gene: TRBJ1-1; V gene: TRBV14; CDR3 protein: CASSQDEGAITEAFF
clone size: .; J gene: TRBJ2-5; V gene: TRBV11-2; CDR3 protein: CASSLGPRAGGETQYF
clone size: once; J gene: TRBJ2-7; V gene: TRBV9; CDR3 protein: CASSVKASGYEQYF
clone size: .; J gene: TRBJ2-7; V gene: TRBV27; CDR3 protein: CASSLPRLGSSGGSYEQYF
clone size: .; J gene: TRBJ2-1; V gene: TRBV19; CDR3 protein: CASSIDREAGTYNEQFF
clone size: .; J gene: TRBJ2-5; V gene: TRBV5-4; CDR3 protein: CASSAGTQYF
clone size: .; J gene: TRBJ2-1; V gene: TRBV29-1; CDR3 protein: CSVLTGGLSNEQFF
clone size: .; J gene: TRBJ2-7; V gene: TRBV6-5; CDR3 protein: CASSYSRYYEQYF
clone size: .; J gene: TRBJ2-7; V gene: TRBV25-1; CDR3 protein: CASSDSLGQGRNLYEQYF
clone size: once; J gene: TRBJ2-1; V gene: TRBV5-4; CDR3 protein: CASVGASGEQFF
clone size: .; J gene: TRBJ2-7; V gene: TRBV5-5; CDR3 protein: CASSLASGLSYEQYF
clone size: .; J gene: TRBJ2-7; V gene: TRBV7-3; CDR3 protein: CASSLYGGARYEQYF
clone size: .; J gene: TRBJ2-2; V gene: TRBV5-1; CDR3 protein: CASNPRGSKNTGELFF
clone size: once; J gene: TRBJ2-6; V gene: TRBV7-9; CDR3 protein: CASSLVDSASSGANVLTF
clone size: .; J gene: TRBJ1-6; V gene: TRBV2; CDR3 protein: CASIPGGKGRAPLHF
clone size: .; J gene: TRBJ2-3; V gene: TRBV18; CDR3 protein: CASSELADTQYF
clone size: .; J gene: TRBJ2-1; V gene: TRBV18; CDR3 protein: CASSPRGTSSFNEQFF
clone size: .; J gene: TRBJ2-7; V gene: TRBV27; CDR3 protein: CASSPGQGLYEQYF
clone size: .; J gene: TRBJ2-1; V gene: TRBV12-5; CDR3 protein: CASGFSLLATDEQFF
clone size: .; J gene: TRBJ1-5; V gene: TRBV28; CDR3 protein: CASSEADFYQPQHF
clone size: .; J gene: TRBJ2-5; V gene: TRBV23-1; CDR3 protein: CASSRQSTSFDPQYF
clone size: .; J gene: TRBJ2-1; V gene: TRBV10-1; CDR3 protein: CASSGQGANEQFF
clone size: .; J gene: TRBJ1-2; V gene: TRBV28; CDR3 protein: CASSQRQGAYYGYTF